The T cell receptor beta chain described here comes from a study of graft-versus-host responses after intestinal transplantation (dated by TCRdb to about 2021). Broadly, across the study: Recipients received multivisceral, liver-intestinal, or isolated intestinal transplants. Every recipient was given anti-thymocyte globulin induction, followed by 2 to 4 years of maintenance tacrolimus and steroids. Graft-versus-host and host-versus-graft alloreactive T cell clones were tracked in the graft, circulation and bone marrow after intestinal transplantation using bulk TCR-beta CDR3 sequencing. To identify alloreactive clones, pre-transplant mixed lymphocyte reaction products were sequenced and then compared with unstimulated pre-transplant donor and recipient T cells. The cohort enrolled about 23 intestinal transplant recipients, one of whom was a retransplant, and a few patients without pretransplant specimens were excluded. Donor T cell macrochimerism was defined as a peak of at least 4% donor T cells among recipient peripheral blood mononuclear cells. Samples from three later patients were sequenced in-house on an Illumina MiSeq with MiXCR processing rather than by the commercial service. Results the study describes overall, beyond this receptor: GvH clones were detected in recipient bone marrow, and some appeared earlier in ileal mucosa or blood, consistent with an intestinal mucosal origin. The conclusions were limited by the relatively low number and heterogeneity of the intestinal transplant patients. Early after transplant, declines in HvG clones were associated with peak levels of circulating GvH clones. High GvH to HvG T cell clonal ratios were observed in the allografts of patients with donor T cell macrochimerism.

In light of the paper, this sample's time point label describes: cells obtained before transplantation from donor or recipient. In mixed lymphocyte reactions, approximately 200,000 CFSE-labeled pre-transplant responders were plated with approximately 200,000 irradiated violet-dye-labeled stimulators and cultured for less than 7 days. Proliferating CD3+CD4+CFSE-low and CD3+CD8+CFSE-low responder cells were FACS-sorted on a BD Influx sorter after the mixed lymphocyte reaction. The table lists this clone with a few counts. Germline is not matched at one junction end, which may reflect a read error. The library was produced with the immunoSEQ multiplex PCR assay. In most patients, genomic DNA was isolated using the Qiagen DNeasy Blood and Tissue Kit and sent frozen to Adaptive Biotechnologies for TCR sequencing. For most patients, genomic DNA was subjected to high-throughput TCR-beta CDR3 sequencing by Adaptive Biotechnologies. On the study's bioinformatics: Adaptive's ImmunoSEQ software was the source of the TCR sequencing data for about 17 patients, while a few other patients were processed with MiXCR and VDJtools. CD4 versus CD8 sorting errors were corrected by removing sequences found in both subsets at a frequency ratio below 5:1. CDR3 nucleotide sequences shared by donor and recipient were removed because the origin of these sequences could not be assigned. At least 2-fold expansion over unstimulated cells and a minimum CFSE-low frequency of 0.002% (template counts) or 0.001% (read counts) were required for clones to be classified as alloreactive. Mappable clones were those detected in sequenced pre-transplant spleen, lymph node, or MLR CFSE-low populations of the donor or recipient. The cumulative frequency of alloreactive clones was calculated as a percentage of all sequences, weighted by copy number. What TCRdb holds here is the immuneACCESS table cut down to in-frame rearrangements. Part of the clones is not present; checked against another copy, under half of the missing clones reflect an unresolved V gene, and the others are unexplained. D and trimming come from the DNA, and the V and J calls and clone size come from that table. The sample table contains roughly 9,700 clones; only one count was recorded for about 28% of them. The ten most abundant clones make up approximately 5% of the sample.

The clonotype comes from a human patient who was an organ donor for intestinal transplantation. The sequenced sample was alloreactive CD4+ T cells from a mixed lymphocyte reaction culture, obtained before transplantation. This specimen's cell subset or site label, per the study, means: CFSE-low proliferating T cells sorted from roughly six-day pre-transplant mixed lymphocyte reaction (GvH or HvG direction).

The CDR3 amino acid sequence is: CASSFGRNTEAFF. In nucleotide form, the sequence is TGTGCTAGCAGCTTTGGACGGAACACTGAAGCTTTCTTT. Rearrangement joined TRBV7-7 to TRBJ1-1, with an unclear D gene assignment. The germline V gene (reference sequence) provides CDR1 SSHAT and CDR2 FNYEAQ. Including cysteine and phenylalanine, the CDR3 has 13 amino acids. Of all the DNA, just the CDR3 is kept, 39 bases in frame from base 1.